The T cell receptor beta chain described here comes from a study of cytotoxic CD8 clonotypes in ibrutinib-treated CLL. General study findings and limits: The study found baseline clonality above age-matched healthy donors, tracking circulating CD8+ T-cell counts.

The method was immunoSEQ multiplex PCR; TCRdb's version includes in-frame clones alone and lacks a portion of them. The data contain just over 200,000 clones, more than 70% of them singletons. Details on this clone: As yet, its antigen is unknown.

CDR1 and CDR2 (germline): MNHNS, SASEGT. V shed 2 bases and J 1 base; nucleotides not matched to a gene: 1. This CDR3 has 15 residues. The source was PBMCs, collected after 12 months of ibrutinib treatment. The gene calls are TRBV6-1 and TRBJ1-5, with 8 nucleotides matching TRBD1. This receptor was obtained from a human donor with chronic lymphocytic leukemia. CDR3 sequence: CASSEHRGSNQPQHF. The CDR3 DNA follows: TGTGCCAGCAGTGAACACAGGGGGAGCAATCAGCCCCAGCATTTT.